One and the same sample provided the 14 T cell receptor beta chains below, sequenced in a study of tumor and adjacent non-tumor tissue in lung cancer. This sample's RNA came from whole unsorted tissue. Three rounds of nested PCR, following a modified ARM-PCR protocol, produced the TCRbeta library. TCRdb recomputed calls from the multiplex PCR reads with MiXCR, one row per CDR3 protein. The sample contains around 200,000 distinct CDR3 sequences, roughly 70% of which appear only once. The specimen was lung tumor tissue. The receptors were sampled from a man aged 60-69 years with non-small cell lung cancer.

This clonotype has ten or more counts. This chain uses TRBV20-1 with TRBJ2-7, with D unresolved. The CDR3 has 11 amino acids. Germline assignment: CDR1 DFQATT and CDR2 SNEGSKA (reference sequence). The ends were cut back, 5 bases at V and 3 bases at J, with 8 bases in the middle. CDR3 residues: CSARRNYEQYF. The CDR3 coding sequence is TGCAGTGCTCGCCGGAACTACGAGCAGTACTTC.

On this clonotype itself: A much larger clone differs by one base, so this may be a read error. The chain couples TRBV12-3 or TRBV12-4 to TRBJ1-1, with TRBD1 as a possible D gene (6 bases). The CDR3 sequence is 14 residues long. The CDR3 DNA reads TGTGCCAGCAGTTACCACAGGGATTCCGCTGAAGTTTTCTTT. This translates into CASSYHRDSAEVFF.

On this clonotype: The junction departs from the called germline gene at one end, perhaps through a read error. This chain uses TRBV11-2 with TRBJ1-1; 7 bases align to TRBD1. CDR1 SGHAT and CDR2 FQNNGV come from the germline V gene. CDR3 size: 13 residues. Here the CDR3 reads CASSPQGFAEALF. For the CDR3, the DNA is TGTGCCAGCAGCCCACAGGGGTTCGCTGAAGCTTTATTT.

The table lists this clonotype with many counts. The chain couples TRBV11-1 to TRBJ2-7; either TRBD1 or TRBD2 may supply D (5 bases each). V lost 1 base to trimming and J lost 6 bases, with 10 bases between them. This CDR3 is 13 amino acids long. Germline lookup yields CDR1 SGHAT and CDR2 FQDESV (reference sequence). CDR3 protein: CASSLETGTEQYF. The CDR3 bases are TGTGCCAGCAGCTTAGAAACCGGGACCGAGCAGTACTTC.

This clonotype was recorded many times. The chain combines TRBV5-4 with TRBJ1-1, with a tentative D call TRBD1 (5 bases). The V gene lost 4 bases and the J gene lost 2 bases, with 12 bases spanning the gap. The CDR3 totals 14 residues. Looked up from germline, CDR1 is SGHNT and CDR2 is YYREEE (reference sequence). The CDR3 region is CASSPQTANTEAFF. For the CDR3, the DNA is TGTGCCAGCAGCCCTCAGACAGCCAACACTGAAGCTTTCTTT.

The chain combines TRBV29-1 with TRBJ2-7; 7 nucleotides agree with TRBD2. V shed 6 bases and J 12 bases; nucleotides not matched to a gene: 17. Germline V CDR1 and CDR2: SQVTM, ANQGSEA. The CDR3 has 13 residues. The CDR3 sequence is CSVRHSGSLGVYF. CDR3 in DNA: TGCAGCGTGCGCCATAGCGGGTCGCTAGGGGTGTACTTC.

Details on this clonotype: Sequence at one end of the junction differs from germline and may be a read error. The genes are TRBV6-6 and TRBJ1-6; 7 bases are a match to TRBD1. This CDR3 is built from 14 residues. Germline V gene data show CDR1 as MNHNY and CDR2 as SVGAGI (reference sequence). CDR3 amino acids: CASCRGTVGSPHHF. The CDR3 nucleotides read TGTGCCAGCTGTCGTGGGACAGTCGGTTCACCCCACCACTTT.

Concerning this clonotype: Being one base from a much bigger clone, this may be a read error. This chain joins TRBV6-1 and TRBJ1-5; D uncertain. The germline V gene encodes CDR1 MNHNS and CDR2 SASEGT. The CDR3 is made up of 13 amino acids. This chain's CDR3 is CASCESRGQPQHF. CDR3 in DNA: TGTGCCAGCTGTGAAAGTCGCGGTCAGCCCCAGCATTTT.

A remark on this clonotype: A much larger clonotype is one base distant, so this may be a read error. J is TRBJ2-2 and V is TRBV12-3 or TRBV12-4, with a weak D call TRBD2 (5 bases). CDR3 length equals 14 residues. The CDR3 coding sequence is TGTGCCAGCAGTTTCCAATCATACACCGGGAAGCTGTTTTTT. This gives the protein CASSFQSYTGKLFF.

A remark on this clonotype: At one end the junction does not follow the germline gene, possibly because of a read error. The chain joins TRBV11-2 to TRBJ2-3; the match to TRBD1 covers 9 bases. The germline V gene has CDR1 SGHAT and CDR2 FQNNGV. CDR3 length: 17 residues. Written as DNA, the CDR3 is TGTGCCAGCACCGTAACCCGGACAGGGGCTAGCACAGATACGCAGTTTTTT. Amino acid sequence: CASTVTRTGASTDTQFF.

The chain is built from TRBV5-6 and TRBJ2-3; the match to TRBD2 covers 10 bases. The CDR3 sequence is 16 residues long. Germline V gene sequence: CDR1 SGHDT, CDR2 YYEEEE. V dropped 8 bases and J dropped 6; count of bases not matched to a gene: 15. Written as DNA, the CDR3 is TGTGCCAGTAGCCAGAGTAAGCGGGGGGGCCTGGATACGCAGTATTTT. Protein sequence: CASSQSKRGGLDTQYF.

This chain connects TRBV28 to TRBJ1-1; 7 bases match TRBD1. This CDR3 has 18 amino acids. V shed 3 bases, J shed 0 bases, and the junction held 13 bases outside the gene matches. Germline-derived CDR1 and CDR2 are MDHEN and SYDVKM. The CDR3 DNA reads TGTGCCAGCAGTTTTGTTGAGGGGGCACATACTCTGAACACTGAAGCTTTCTTT. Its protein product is CASSFVEGAHTLNTEAFF.

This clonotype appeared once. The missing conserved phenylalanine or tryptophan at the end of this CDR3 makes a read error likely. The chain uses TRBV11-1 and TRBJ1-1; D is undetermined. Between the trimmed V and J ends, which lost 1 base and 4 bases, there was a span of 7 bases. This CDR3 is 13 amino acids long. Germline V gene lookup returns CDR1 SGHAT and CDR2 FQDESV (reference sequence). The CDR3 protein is CASSLEWTTEAFL. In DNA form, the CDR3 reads TGTGCCAGCAGCTTAGAATGGACCACTGAAGCTTTCCTT.

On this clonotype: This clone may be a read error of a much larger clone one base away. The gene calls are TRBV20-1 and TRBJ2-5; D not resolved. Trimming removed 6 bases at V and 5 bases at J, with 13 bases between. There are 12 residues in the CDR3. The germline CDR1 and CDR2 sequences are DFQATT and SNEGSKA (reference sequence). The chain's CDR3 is CSASYSVETQYF. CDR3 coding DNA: TGCAGTGCGAGTTATTCCGTTGAGACCCAGTACTTC.